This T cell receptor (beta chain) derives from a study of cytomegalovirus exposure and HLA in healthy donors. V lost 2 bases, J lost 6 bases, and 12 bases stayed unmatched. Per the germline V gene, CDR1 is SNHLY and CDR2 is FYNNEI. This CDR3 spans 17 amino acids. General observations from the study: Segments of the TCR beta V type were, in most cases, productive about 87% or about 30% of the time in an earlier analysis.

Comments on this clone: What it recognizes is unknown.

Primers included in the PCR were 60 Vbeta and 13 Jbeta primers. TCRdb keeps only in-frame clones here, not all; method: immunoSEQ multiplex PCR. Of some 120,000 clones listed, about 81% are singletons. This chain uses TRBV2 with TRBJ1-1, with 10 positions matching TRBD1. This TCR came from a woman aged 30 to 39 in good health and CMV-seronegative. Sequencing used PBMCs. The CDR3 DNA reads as TGTGCCAGCAGTGAAAGTGGTCCGGGACAGGGGCTATCTGAAGCTTTCTTT. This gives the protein CASSESGPGQGLSEAFF.